This T cell receptor beta chain was recovered during a study of T cell responses to AZD1222 COVID-19 vaccine. Findings of the study overall: Donors were largely white British and mainly female; clonal diversity was possibly underestimated. Repertoire collection took place solely once the T cell response had peaked.

Comment on this clone: The antigen remains undetermined. Other DNA sequences in this specimen translate into the identical CDR3.

V was trimmed by 0 bases and J by 2 bases, leaving 8 bases between them. Per the germline V gene, CDR1 is GTSNPN and CDR2 is SVGIG (reference sequence). The CDR3 covers 14 residues. The data were produced by immunoSEQ multiplex PCR, yet TCRdb's version contains in-frame clones alone and is incomplete. The table lists 150,000 to 200,000 clones, just over 90% of them singletons, with roughly 2.5% in the top ten. This specimen consisted of peripheral blood, obtained on day 0 of AZD1222 vaccination. V usage is TRBV30 and J usage is TRBJ1-5; no definite D call. This clonotype originated in an adult in good health. The CDR3 protein is CAWSVRQGNQPQHF. The CDR3 coding sequence is TGTGCCTGGAGTGTACGTCAGGGCAATCAGCCCCAGCATTTT.